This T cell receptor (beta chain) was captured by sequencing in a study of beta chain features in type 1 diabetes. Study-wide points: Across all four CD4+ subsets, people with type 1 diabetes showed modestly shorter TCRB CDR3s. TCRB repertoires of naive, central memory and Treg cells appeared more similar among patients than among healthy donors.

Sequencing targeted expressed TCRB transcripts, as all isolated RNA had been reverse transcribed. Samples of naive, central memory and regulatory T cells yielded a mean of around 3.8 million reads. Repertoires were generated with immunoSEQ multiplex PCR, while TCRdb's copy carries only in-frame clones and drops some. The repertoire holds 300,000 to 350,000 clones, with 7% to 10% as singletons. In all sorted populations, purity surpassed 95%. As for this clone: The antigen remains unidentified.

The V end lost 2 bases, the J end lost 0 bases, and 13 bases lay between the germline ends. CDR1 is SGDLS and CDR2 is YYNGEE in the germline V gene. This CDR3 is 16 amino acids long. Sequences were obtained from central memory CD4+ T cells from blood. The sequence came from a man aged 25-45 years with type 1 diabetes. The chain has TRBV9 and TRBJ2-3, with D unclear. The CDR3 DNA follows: TGTGCCAGCAGCGTTAGTAGCAAGTCTAGCACAGATACGCAGTATTTT. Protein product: CASSVSSKSSTDTQYF.